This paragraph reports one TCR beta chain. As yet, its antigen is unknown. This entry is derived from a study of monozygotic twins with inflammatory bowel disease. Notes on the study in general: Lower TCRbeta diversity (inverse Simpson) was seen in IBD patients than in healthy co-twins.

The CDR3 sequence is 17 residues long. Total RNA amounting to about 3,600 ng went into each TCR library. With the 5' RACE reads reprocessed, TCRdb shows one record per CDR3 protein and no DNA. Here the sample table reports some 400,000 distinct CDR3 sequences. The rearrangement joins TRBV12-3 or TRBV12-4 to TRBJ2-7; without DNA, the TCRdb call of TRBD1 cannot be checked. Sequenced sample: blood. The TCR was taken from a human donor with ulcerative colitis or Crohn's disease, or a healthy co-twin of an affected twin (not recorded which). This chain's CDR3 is CASGGGRVGGSHYEQYF.